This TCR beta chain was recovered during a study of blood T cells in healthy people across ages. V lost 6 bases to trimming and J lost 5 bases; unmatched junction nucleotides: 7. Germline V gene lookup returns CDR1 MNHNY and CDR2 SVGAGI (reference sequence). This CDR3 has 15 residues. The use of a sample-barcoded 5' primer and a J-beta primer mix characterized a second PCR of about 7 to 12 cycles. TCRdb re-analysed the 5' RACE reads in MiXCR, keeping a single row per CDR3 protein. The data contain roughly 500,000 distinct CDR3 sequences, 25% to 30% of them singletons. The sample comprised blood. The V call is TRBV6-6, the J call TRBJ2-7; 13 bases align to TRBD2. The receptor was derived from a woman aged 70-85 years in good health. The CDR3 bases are TGTGCCAGCAGACATAGGGGGACTAGCGGGGACGAGCAGTACTTC. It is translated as CASRHRGTSGDEQYF.